The 29 T cell receptor beta chains given below trace back to one sample, sequenced in a study of blood T cell repertoires in COVID-19. The method was immunoSEQ multiplex PCR; TCRdb's version includes in-frame clones alone and lacks a portion of them. The sample holds roughly 220,000 clones, about nine tenths seen once. The sequenced sample was peripheral blood. These receptors were obtained from an elderly man with acute or convalescent COVID-19.

The rearrangement uses TRBV10-3 and TRBJ1-2, with D maybe TRBD1 (6 bases). Germline CDR1 ENHRY, CDR2 SYGVKD. V lost 10 bases, J lost 7 bases, and 19 bases lay in between. There are 13 residues in the CDR3. The CDR3 nucleotides are TGTGCCACAACCGGGACACCTCCGGGTGGCTACACCTTC. Translation gives CATTGTPPGGYTF.

The J gene is TRBJ2-2, the V gene TRBV28, with D possibly matching TRBD2 (7 bases). The germline gives CDR1 MDHEN, CDR2 SYDVKM. V was pared by 6 bases and J by 6 bases, with 11 bases between. The CDR3 spans 13 residues. For the CDR3, the DNA is TGTGCCAGCAGAAGGGGGGGGTCCGGGGAGCTGTTTTTT. It yields the protein CASRRGGSGELFF.

The rearrangement joins TRBV19 to TRBJ1-2, with D possibly being TRBD1 (6 bases). This CDR3 is 13 amino acids long. V dropped 8 bases and J dropped 8 bases, with 18 bases sitting between them. Germline CDR1 LNHDA, CDR2 SQIVND (reference sequence). The CDR3: CASSSDRIGGYTF. The CDR3 coding sequence is TGTGCCAGTTCCTCTGACAGGATCGGGGGCTACACCTTC.

This sequence joins TRBV30 and TRBJ1-1; 12 bases agree with TRBD1. Per the germline V gene, CDR1 is GTSNPN and CDR2 is SVGIG (reference sequence). CDR3 length equals 17 residues. V lost 2 bases and J lost 2; bases outside the gene matches: 9. CDR3 bases: TGTGCCTGGAGTCGAACCGGGACAGGGGGCGCAAACACTGAAGCTTTCTTT. It yields the protein CAWSRTGTGGANTEAFF.

This clone was detected only once. This sequence joins TRBV24-1 and TRBJ2-3, with 8 bases aligning to TRBD2. J was trimmed by 1 base and V by 3 bases; bases with no gene match: 2. CDR1 is KGHDR and CDR2 is SFDVKD in the germline V gene. The length of the CDR3 is 15 residues. The CDR3 DNA follows: TGTGCCACCAGTGATGAAGCGGGAGGCACAGATACGCAGTATTTT. Its translation: CATSDEAGGTDTQYF.

The J gene is TRBJ2-3, the V gene TRBV28; TRBD2 matches 14 bases. Germline V lookup: CDR1 MDHEN, CDR2 SYDVKM. The CDR3 is 18 amino acids. V shed 2 bases and J 1 base; nucleotides not matched to a gene: 5. CDR3 DNA sequence: TGTGCCAGCAGTTTACCTAGGACTAGCGGGAGGCGCACAGATACGCAGTATTTT. It specifies CASSLPRTSGRRTDTQYF.

The chain couples TRBV5-1 to TRBJ1-4; D remains ambiguous. The V end lost 0 bases, the J end lost 5 bases, and 8 bases lay between the germline ends. The germline V gene has CDR1 SGHRS and CDR2 YFSETQ. The CDR3 is made up of 14 amino acids. CDR3 coding DNA: TGCGCCAGCAGCTTGGATAGAGTCAATGAAAAACTGTTTTTT. Protein sequence: CASSLDRVNEKLFF. The entire variable domain, with the rest obtained from reference TRBV5-1 and TRBJ1-4, is as follows: KAGVTQTPRYLIKTRGQQVTLSCSPISGHRSVSWYQQTPGQGLQFLFEYFSETQRNKGNFPGRFSGRQFSNSRSEMNVSTLELGDSALYLCASSLDRVNEKLFFGSGTQLSVL.

The chain uses TRBV14 and TRBJ2-7; 8 positions agree with TRBD1. J gave up 2 bases and V 4 bases, and 10 bases lay outside the gene matches. CDR3 length: 16 residues. The germline V gene has CDR1 SGHDN and CDR2 FVKESK. The CDR3 is CASSPGTGPKTYEQYV. The CDR3 DNA sequence: TGTGCCAGCAGCCCGGGGACAGGCCCGAAAACCTACGAGCAGTACGTC.

V and J are TRBV18 and TRBJ2-3; weak D call: TRBD1 (5 bases). This CDR3 has 14 amino acids. Germline CDR1 and CDR2: KGHSH and LQKENI. V lost 2 bases and J 6 bases, leaving 12 bases between the germline ends. CDR3: CASSPFLAGDTQYF. The CDR3, as DNA: TGTGCCAGCTCACCATTCCTTGCAGGGGATACGCAGTATTTT.

The chain carries TRBV11-2 and TRBJ2-7; D is unclear. This CDR3 has 12 residues. Deletions cut 3 bases from V and 5 bases from J, with 8 bases between. In germline, CDR1 is SGHAT, CDR2 FQNNGV. CDR3 in amino acids: CASSFYSNEQYF. CDR3 bases: TGTGCCAGCAGCTTTTATAGTAACGAGCAGTACTTC.

The genes are TRBV6-2 or TRBV6-3 and TRBJ1-4; TRBD1 is a possible D gene (5 bases). The CDR3 runs to 16 residues. Trimming stripped 0 bases from V and 3 bases from J, with 11 bases between. Per the germline V gene, CDR1 is MNHEY and CDR2 is SVGEGT. CDR3 bases: TGTGCCAGCAGTTACTCTGGAGGGGTGGCTAATGAAAAACTGTTTTTT. The encoded protein is CASSYSGGVANEKLFF.

This clone was observed a handful of times. The genes are TRBV2 and TRBJ1-4, with D unclear. CDR3 length: 17 amino acids. Germline CDR1 and CDR2: SNHLY and FYNNEI. The ends were cut back, 6 bases at V and 2 bases at J, with 19 bases in the middle. The chain's CDR3 is CASSLGLFSTTNEKLFF. The CDR3 bases are TGTGCCAGCAGCTTAGGACTCTTCAGCACCACTAATGAAAAACTGTTTTTT.

This chain links TRBV6-5 with TRBJ1-2; tentatively, D is TRBD1 (6 bases). The V end lost 6 bases, the J end lost 0 bases, and 11 bases lay between the germline ends. Germline-derived CDR1 and CDR2 are MNHEY and SVGAGI. The CDR3 has 14 amino acids. The CDR3 DNA follows: TGTGCCAGCAGCGTCGAGGGGGCTAACTATGGCTACACCTTC. It specifies CASSVEGANYGYTF.

The V call is TRBV7-9, the J call TRBJ2-3, with TRBD1 matching over 10 bases. Germline V lookup: CDR1 SEHNR, CDR2 FQNEAQ (reference sequence). The CDR3 sequence is 16 residues long. The ends lost 1 base at V and 1 base at J; junction bases unmatched: 2. CDR3 residues: CASSLGGTGGTDTQYF. The CDR3 DNA sequence: TGTGCCAGCAGCTTAGGAGGGACAGGGGGCACAGATACGCAGTATTTT.

This clone has just one count. The chain recombines TRBV7-9 with TRBJ1-4; TRBD1 might be the D (5 bases). The CDR3 runs 15 residues. Germline CDR1 reads SEHNR; CDR2 reads FQNEAQ (reference sequence). V was shortened by 2 bases and J by 6 bases, with 13 bases between the two germline ends. CDR3 residues: CASSLSGTSDEKLFF. The CDR3 nucleotides are TGTGCCAGCAGCTTAAGCGGGACCTCGGATGAAAAACTGTTTTTT.

The chain recombines TRBV18 with TRBJ2-7; 7 bases agree with TRBD1. CDR1 and CDR2 from the germline V gene are KGHSH and LQKENI. V shed 6 bases and J 0 bases; nucleotides not matched to a gene: 5. The CDR3 is 14 residues long. CDR3 DNA: TGTGCCAGCTCCTTGGGACAGTCCTCCTACGAGCAGTACTTC. It yields the protein CASSLGQSSYEQYF.

V usage is TRBV19 and J usage is TRBJ2-7; maybe TRBD2 (5 bases). V was clipped by 2 bases and J by 2 bases, with 16 bases between them. The CDR3 covers 16 residues. CDR1 and CDR2 from the germline V gene are LNHDA and SQIVND (reference sequence). The CDR3 DNA reads TGTGCCAGTAGTATAACGCGATCCACTAGGACCTACGAGCAGTACGTC. Translating it yields CASSITRSTRTYEQYV.

This chain uses TRBV11-2 with TRBJ1-2; D may be TRBD1 (5 bases). CDR3 size: 15 residues. Germline lookup yields CDR1 SGHAT and CDR2 FQNNGV. V lost 5 bases, J lost 2 bases, and 15 bases lay in between. The CDR3 region has the DNA TGTGCCAGCAGCCCTAGGCGGACATCAAACTATGGCTACACCTTC. Translation: CASSPRRTSNYGYTF.

The chain uses TRBV29-1 and TRBJ1-1; D is unresolved. The V and J ends lost 7 bases and 1 base respectively, with 4 bases between them. In germline, CDR1 is SQVTM, CDR2 ANQGSEA. The CDR3 spans 10 residues. This chain's CDR3 is CSGGNTEAFF. In nucleotides, the CDR3 is TGCAGCGGCGGGAACACTGAAGCTTTCTTT.

The chain is built from TRBV7-3 and TRBJ2-6; TRBD2 agrees at 7 bases. The CDR3 has 18 residues. Germline CDR1 and CDR2: SGHTA and FQGTGA. The ends lost 4 bases at V and 0 bases at J; junction bases unmatched: 9. The CDR3 here is CASSSRSGPSSGANVLTF. CDR3 sequence (DNA): TGTGCCAGCAGCTCCCGTAGCGGGCCCAGCTCTGGGGCCAACGTCCTGACTTTC.

V is TRBV6-5 and J is TRBJ2-3; maybe TRBD1 (6 bases). The CDR3 has 14 residues. Germline V lookup: CDR1 MNHEY, CDR2 SVGAGI. V dropped 7 bases and J dropped 1 base, with 12 bases sitting between them. CDR3 coding DNA: TGTGCCAGCACCAACAGGGAAGGCACAGATACGCAGTATTTT. This sequence encodes CASTNREGTDTQYF.

J is TRBJ2-7 and V is TRBV19; weak D call: TRBD1 (5 bases). V gave up 4 bases and J gave up 5 bases, with 12 bases separating them. Looked up from germline, CDR1 is LNHDA and CDR2 is SQIVND (reference sequence). This CDR3 contains 13 residues. The CDR3 sequence is CASSNRRADEQYF. The CDR3 DNA follows: TGTGCCAGTAGTAATCGCAGGGCGGACGAGCAGTACTTC.

The chain carries TRBV3-1 (or the pseudogene TRBV3-2) and TRBJ2-7, with TRBD1 identical over 7 bases. Germline-derived CDR1 and CDR2 are LGHDT and YNNKEL (reference sequence). The CDR3 is 14 amino acids. J gave up 0 bases and V 4 bases, and 3 bases lay outside the gene matches. CDR3 sequence reads: CASSPGQSSYEQYF. The CDR3 region has the DNA TGTGCCAGCAGCCCGGGACAGTCCTCCTACGAGCAGTACTTC.

The chain recombines TRBV7-9 with TRBJ2-7; D possibly corresponds to TRBD2 (6 bases). This CDR3 spans 14 amino acids. Germline CDR1 SEHNR, CDR2 FQNEAQ (reference sequence). Trimming took off 3 bases at V and 1 base at J, with 10 bases between the two ends. CDR3 sequence (DNA): TGTGCCAGCAGCTTCGGCGGGGCTTCCTACGAGCAGTACTTC. Its translation: CASSFGGASYEQYF.

The CDR3: CASSSGGDIFNEQFF. CDR3 DNA: TGTGCCAGCAGCTCGGGGGGGGACATCTTCAATGAGCAGTTCTTC. V and J are TRBV11-3 and TRBJ2-1; 8 bases align to TRBD2. The CDR3 extends over 15 amino acids. J gave up 6 bases and V 4 bases, and 8 bases lay outside the gene matches. Germline loops: CDR1 SGHNT, CDR2 YENEEA.

V and J are TRBV24-1 and TRBJ2-3; 9 bases match TRBD2. The CDR3 runs 16 residues. Germline V lookup: CDR1 KGHDR, CDR2 SFDVKD. V shed 4 bases and J 4 bases; nucleotides not matched to a gene: 8. CDR3 sequence (DNA): TGTGCCACCAGTGAGGGGCTAGCGGGAATCGCAGATACGCAGTATTTT. Its protein product is CATSEGLAGIADTQYF.

The chain joins TRBV6-5 to TRBJ1-3; 9 nucleotides line up with TRBD1. The CDR3 covers 16 residues. Germline CDR1 and CDR2: MNHEY and SVGAGI. Unmatched junction bases numbered 6, after V lost 2 bases and J lost 4 bases. CDR3 in DNA: TGTGCCAGCAGTTACGGGGACAGGGCATACGGAAACACCATATATTTT. This codes for CASSYGDRAYGNTIYF.

The chain joins TRBV11-3 to TRBJ2-1; maybe TRBD1 (6 bases). V was cut by 5 bases and J by 2 bases, with 13 bases left in between. The CDR3 length is 15 residues. Germline CDR1 and CDR2: SGHNT and YENEEA. The CDR3 loop is CASSDGGSAYNEQFF. CDR3 coding DNA: TGTGCCAGCAGCGATGGGGGCAGTGCCTACAATGAGCAGTTCTTC.

The chain employs TRBV13 and TRBJ1-6; D is unclear. The CDR3 contains 13 residues. Germline V lookup: CDR1 PRHDT, CDR2 FYEKMQ (reference sequence). The V gene lost 7 bases and the J gene lost 7 bases, with 11 bases spanning the gap. CDR3 amino acids: CASNEGGNSPLHF. CDR3 DNA: TGTGCCAGCAACGAAGGAGGAAATTCACCCCTCCACTTT.